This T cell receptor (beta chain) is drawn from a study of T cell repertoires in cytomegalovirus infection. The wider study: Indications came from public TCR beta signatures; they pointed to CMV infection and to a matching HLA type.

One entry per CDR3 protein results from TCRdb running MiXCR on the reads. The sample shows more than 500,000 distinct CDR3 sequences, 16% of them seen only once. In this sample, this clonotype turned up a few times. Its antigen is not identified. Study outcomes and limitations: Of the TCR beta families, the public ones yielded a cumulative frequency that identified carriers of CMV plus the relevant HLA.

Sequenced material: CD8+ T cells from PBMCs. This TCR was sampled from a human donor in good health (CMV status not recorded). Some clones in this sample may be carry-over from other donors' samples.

DNA of the CDR3: TGTGCCAGCAGCTTGGGTTCGGGGCTTACAGATACGCAGTATTTT. Protein product: CASSLGSGLTDTQYF. The V gene is TRBV5-6, the J gene TRBJ2-3; tentatively, D is TRBD1 or TRBD2 (5 bases each). The CDR3 runs 15 residues. Germline CDR1 is SGHDT and CDR2 is YYEEEE. V gave up 0 bases and J gave up 3 bases, with 11 bases separating them. Full variable domain (rest looked up from reference TRBV5-6 and TRBJ2-3): DAGVTQSPTHLIKTRGQQVTLRCSPKSGHDTVSWYQQALGQGPQFIFQYYEEEERQRGNFPDRFSGHQFPNYSSELNVNALLLGDSALYLCASSLGSGLTDTQYFGPGTRLTVL.